This T cell receptor beta chain was observed in a study of identical twins. TCRdb passed the 5' RACE reads through MiXCR, listing each CDR3 protein once. This sample carries 500,000 to 650,000 distinct CDR3 sequences, less than 9% of them seen once, and the ten largest clones take roughly 1.5%. Looked up from germline, CDR1 is MGHRA and CDR2 is YSYEKL. V shed 1 base and J shed 4 bases, with 8 bases lying between them. The CDR3 contains 14 residues. This clonotype was observed a few times. This sample was also put to use in a study of yellow fever vaccine responses in identical twins.

The rearrangement joins TRBV4-1 to TRBJ1-5; no clear D. The sequenced material came from PBMCs. The receptor was isolated from a woman between 18 and 29 years old in good health. The CDR3 DNA reads as TGCGCCAGCAGCCAAGTCGGGATTAATCAGCCCCAGCATTTT. As protein: CASSQVGINQPQHF.